The clone carrying this T cell receptor (beta chain) counts as medium-sized (0.01 to 0.1%). Its matching antigen is unknown. This library used 300 to 500 ng RNA and molecular barcoded adaptors spanning alpha/delta and beta/gamma chains. Via MiXCR, TCRdb re-called the reads, giving one row per CDR3 protein. The table shows approximately 57,000 distinct CDR3 sequences, with approximately 13% occurring only once. This sample was taken from a study of read filtering for tumor transcriptome and immune sequencing. Study-wide context: Transcriptome libraries were built from DNase-treated RNA. Whole-study results and caveats: RNA-seq captured clonotypes less deeply and reliably than IR-seq. In IR-seq, single-read clonotypes were 75% to 90% of clonotypes but approximately 3.5% of reads.

The V gene end was trimmed by 4 bases and the J gene end by 4 bases; junction bases not matched to a gene: 11. Germline V lookup: CDR1 SGDLS, CDR2 YYNGEE. This CDR3 region has 16 residues. Sequencing was performed on a population of CD138-negative cells sorted from bone marrow. The receptor was derived from a donor older than 35 with multiple myeloma. The chain recombines TRBV9 with TRBJ2-1; 7 bases match TRBD2. CDR3 DNA sequence: TGTGCCAGCAGCCCCGCCGAACGGGGGGTTTACAATGAGCAGTTCTTC. This codes for CASSPAERGVYNEQFF.